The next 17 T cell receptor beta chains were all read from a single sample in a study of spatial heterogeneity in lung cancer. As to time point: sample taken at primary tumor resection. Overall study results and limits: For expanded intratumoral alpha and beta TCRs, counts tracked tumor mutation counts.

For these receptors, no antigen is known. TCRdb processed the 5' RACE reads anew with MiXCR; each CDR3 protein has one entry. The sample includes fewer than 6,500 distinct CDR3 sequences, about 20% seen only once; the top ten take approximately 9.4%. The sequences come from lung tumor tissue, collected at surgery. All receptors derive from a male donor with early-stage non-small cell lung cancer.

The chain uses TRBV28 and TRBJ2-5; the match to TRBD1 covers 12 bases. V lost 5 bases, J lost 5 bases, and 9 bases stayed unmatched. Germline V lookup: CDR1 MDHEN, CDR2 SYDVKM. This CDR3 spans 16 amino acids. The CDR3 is CASSTSGTGGEETQYF. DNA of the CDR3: TGTGCCAGCAGTACATCTGGGACAGGGGGCGAGGAGACCCAGTACTTC.

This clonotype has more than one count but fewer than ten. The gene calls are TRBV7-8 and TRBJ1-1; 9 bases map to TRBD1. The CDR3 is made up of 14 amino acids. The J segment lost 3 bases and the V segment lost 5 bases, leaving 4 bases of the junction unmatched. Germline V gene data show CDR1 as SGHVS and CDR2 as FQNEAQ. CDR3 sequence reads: CASSTQGADTEAFF. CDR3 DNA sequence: TGTGCCAGCAGCACACAGGGGGCGGACACTGAAGCTTTCTTT.

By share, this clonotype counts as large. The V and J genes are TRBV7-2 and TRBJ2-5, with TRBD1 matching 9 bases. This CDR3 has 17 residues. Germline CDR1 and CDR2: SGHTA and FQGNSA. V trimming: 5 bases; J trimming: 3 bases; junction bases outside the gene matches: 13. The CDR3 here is CASSLQAGTGTEETQYF. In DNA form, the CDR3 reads TGTGCCAGCAGCCTTCAAGCCGGGACAGGGACAGAAGAGACCCAGTACTTC.

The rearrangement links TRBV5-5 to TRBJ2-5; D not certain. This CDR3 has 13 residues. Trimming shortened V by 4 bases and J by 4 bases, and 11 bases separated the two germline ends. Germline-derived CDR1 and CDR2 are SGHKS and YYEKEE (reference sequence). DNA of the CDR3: TGTGCCAGCAGCCCCGGCTATCTAGAGACCCAGTACTTC. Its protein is CASSPGYLETQYF.

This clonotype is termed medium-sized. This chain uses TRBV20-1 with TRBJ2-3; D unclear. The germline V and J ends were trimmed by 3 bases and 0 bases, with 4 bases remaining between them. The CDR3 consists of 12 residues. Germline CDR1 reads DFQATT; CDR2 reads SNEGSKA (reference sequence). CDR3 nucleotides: TGCAGTGCTAGTGGGAGCACAGATACGCAGTATTTT. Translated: CSASGSTDTQYF.

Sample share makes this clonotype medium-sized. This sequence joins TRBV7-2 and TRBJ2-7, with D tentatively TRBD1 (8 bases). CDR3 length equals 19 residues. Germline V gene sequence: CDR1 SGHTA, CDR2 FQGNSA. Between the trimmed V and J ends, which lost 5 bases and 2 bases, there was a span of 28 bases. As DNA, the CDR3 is TGTGCCAGCAGCCGTCGACAGGGGACGGGCGGGAGTGGAGCCTACGAGCAGTACTTC. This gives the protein CASSRRQGTGGSGAYEQYF.

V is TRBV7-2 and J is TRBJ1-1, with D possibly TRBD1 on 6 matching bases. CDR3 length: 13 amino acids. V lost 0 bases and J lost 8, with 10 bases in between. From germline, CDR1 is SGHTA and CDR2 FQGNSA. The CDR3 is CASSLAIGTEAFF. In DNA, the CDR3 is TGTGCCAGCAGCTTAGCGATAGGGACAGAAGCTTTCTTT.

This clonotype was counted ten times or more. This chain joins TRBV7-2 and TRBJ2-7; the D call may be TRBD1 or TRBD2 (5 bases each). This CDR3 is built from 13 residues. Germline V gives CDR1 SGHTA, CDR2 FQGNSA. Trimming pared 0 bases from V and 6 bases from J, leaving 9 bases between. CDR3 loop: CASSLAGTTEQYF. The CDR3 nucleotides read TGTGCCAGCAGCTTAGCCGGGACGACCGAGCAGTACTTC.

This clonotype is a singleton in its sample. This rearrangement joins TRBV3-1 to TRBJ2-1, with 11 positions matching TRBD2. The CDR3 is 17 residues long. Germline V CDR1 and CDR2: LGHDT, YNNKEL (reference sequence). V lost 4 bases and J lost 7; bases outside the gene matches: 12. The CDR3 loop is CASSPEIRASGRNEQFF. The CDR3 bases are TGTGCCAGCAGCCCGGAGATACGGGCTAGCGGGAGGAATGAGCAGTTCTTC.

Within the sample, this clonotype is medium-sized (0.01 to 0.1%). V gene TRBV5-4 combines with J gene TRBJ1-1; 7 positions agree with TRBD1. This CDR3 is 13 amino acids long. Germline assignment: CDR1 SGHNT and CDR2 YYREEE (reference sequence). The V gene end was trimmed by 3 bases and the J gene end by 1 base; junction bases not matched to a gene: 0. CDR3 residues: CASSWDRNTEAFF. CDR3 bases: TGTGCCAGCAGCTGGGACAGGAACACTGAAGCTTTCTTT.

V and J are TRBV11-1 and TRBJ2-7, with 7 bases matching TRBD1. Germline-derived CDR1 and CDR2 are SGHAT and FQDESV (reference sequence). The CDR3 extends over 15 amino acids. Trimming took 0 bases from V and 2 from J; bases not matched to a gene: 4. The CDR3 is CASSLAAGGTYEQYF. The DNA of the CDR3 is TGTGCCAGCAGCTTAGCGGCAGGGGGTACCTACGAGCAGTACTTC.

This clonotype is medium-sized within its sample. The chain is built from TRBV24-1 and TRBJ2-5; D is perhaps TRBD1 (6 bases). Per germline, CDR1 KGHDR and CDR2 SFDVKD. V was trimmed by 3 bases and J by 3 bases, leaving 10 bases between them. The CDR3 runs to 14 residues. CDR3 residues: CATSDGDTKETQYF. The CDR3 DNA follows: TGTGCCACCAGTGATGGGGACACAAAAGAGACCCAGTACTTC.

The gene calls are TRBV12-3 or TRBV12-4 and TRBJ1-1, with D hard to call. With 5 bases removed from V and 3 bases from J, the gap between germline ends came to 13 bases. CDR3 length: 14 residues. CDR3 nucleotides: TGTGCCAGCAGTCGACGGATATGGGACACTGAAGCTTTCTTT. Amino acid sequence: CASSRRIWDTEAFF.

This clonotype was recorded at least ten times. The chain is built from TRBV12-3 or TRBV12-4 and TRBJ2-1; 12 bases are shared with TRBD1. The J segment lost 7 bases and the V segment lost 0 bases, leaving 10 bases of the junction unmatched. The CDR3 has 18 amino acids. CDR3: CASSLAGYWGQGANEQFF. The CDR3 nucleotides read TGTGCCAGCAGTTTAGCGGGGTATTGGGGACAGGGGGCTAATGAGCAGTTCTTC.

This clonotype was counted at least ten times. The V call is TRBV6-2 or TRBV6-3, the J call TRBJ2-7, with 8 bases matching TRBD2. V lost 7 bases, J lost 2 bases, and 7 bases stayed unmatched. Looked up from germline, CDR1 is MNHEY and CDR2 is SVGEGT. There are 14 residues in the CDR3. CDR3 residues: CASTGTRLPYEQYF. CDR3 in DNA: TGTGCCAGCACGGGGACTAGGTTGCCCTACGAGCAGTACTTC.

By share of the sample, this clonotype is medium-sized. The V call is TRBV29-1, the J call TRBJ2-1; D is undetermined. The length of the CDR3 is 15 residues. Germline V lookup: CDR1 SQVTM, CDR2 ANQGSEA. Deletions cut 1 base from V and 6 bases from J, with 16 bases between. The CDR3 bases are TGCAGCGTTGAAGGGGCTGGCTTTTTCGCCAATGAGCAGTTCTTC. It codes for CSVEGAGFFANEQFF.

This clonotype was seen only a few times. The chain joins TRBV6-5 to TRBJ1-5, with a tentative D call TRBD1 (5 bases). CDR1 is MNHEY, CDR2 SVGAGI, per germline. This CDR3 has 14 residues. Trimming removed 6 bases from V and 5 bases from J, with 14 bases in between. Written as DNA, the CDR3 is TGTGCCAGCAGCTATCGCAGGGCAGATCAGCCCCAGCATTTT. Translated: CASSYRRADQPQHF.